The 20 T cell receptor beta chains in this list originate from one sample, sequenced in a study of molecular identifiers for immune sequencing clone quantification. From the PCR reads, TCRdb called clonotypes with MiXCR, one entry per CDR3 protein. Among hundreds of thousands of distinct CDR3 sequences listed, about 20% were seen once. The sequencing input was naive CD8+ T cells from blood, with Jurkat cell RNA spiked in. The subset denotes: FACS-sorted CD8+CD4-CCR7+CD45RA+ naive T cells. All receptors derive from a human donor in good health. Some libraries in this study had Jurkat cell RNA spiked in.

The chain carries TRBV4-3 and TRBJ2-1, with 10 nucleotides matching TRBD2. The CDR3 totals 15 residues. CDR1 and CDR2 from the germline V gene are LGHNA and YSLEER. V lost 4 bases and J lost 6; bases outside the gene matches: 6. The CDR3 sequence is CASSPSSGSPNEQFF. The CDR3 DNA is TGCGCCAGCAGCCCCTCTAGCGGGAGTCCCAATGAGCAGTTCTTC.

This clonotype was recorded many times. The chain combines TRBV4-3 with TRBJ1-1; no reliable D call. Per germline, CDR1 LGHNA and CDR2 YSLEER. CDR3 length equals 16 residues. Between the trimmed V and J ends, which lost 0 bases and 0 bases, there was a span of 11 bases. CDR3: CASSQDYGGLNTEAFF. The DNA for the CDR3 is TGCGCCAGCAGCCAAGATTACGGAGGGCTGAACACTGAAGCTTTCTTT.

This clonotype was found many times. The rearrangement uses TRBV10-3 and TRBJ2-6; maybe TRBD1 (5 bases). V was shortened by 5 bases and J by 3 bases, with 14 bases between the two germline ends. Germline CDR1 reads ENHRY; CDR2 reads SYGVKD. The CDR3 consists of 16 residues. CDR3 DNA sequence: TGTGCCATCAGTCCGCAAGGGGCTGGTGGGGCCAACGTCCTGACTTTC. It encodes CAISPQGAGGANVLTF.

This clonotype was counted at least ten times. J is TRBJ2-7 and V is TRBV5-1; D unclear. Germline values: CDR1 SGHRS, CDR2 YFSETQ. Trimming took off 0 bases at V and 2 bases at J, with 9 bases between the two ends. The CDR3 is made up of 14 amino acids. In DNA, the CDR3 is TGCGCCAGCAGCTTGGACAGTGGGGCCTACGAGCAGTACTTC. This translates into CASSLDSGAYEQYF. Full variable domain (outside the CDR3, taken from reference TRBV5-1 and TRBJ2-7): KAGVTQTPRYLIKTRGQQVTLSCSPISGHRSVSWYQQTPGQGLQFLFEYFSETQRNKGNFPGRFSGRQFSNSRSEMNVSTLELGDSALYLCASSLDSGAYEQYFGPGTRLTVT.

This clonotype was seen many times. CDR3 sequence: CASSLGLFPGELFF. The CDR3 DNA sequence: TGTGCCAGCAGCTTAGGACTTTTCCCCGGGGAGCTGTTTTTT. The chain combines TRBV7-9 with TRBJ2-2; D not resolved. Germline-derived CDR1 and CDR2 are SEHNR and FQNEAQ (reference sequence). Trimming took 1 base from V and 6 from J, leaving 9 bases between them. The length of the CDR3 is 14 residues.

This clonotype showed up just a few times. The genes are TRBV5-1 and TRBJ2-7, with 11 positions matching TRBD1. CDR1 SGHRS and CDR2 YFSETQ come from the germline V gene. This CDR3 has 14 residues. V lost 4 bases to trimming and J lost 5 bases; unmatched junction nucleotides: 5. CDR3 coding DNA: TGCGCCAGCAGCGCCCGGGGACAGGGGGACGAGCAGTACTTC. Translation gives CASSARGQGDEQYF.

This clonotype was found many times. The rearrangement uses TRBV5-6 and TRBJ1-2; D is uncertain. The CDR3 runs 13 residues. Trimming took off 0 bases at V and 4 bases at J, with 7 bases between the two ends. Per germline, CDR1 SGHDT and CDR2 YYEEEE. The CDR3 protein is CASSLDTPYGYTF. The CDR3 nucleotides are TGTGCCAGCAGCTTGGACACCCCCTATGGCTACACCTTC.

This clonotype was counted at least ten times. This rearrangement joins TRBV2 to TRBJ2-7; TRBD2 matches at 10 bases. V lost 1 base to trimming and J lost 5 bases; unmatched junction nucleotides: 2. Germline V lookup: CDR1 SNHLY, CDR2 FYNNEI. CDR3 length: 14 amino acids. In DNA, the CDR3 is TGTGCCAGCAGTGAAGTTCTAGCGGGAGACGAGCAGTACTTC. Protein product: CASSEVLAGDEQYF.

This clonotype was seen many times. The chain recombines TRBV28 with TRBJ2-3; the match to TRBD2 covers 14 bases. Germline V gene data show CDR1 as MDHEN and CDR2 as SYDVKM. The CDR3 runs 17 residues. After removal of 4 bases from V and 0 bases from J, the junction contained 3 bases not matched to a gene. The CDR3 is CASSSGLAGVSTDTQYF. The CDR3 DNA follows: TGTGCCAGCAGTTCGGGACTAGCGGGAGTTAGCACAGATACGCAGTATTTT.

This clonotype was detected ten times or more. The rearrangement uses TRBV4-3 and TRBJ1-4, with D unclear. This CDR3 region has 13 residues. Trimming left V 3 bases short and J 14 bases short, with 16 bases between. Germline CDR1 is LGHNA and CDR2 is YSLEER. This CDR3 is CASSQVQRADLFF. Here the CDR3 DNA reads TGCGCCAGCAGCCAGGTCCAGAGGGCCGACCTGTTTTTT.

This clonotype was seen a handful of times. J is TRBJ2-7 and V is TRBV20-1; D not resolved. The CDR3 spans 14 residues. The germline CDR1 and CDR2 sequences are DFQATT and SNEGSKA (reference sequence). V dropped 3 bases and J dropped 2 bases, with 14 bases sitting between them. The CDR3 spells CSASARRATYEQYF. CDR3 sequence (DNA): TGCAGTGCTAGCGCGCGCCGAGCCACCTACGAGCAGTACTTC.

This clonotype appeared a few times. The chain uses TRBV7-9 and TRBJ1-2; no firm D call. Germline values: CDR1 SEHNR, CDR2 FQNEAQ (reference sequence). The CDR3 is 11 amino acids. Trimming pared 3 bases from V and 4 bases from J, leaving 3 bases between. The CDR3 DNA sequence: TGTGCCAGCAGCTTCAGCTATGGCTACACCTTC. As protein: CASSFSYGYTF.

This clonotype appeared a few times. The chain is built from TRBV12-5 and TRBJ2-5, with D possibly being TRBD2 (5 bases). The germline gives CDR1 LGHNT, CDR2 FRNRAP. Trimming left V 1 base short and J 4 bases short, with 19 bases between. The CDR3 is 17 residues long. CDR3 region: CASGLDRTPTLPETQYF. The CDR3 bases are TGTGCTAGTGGTTTGGACCGGACTCCAACCCTTCCAGAGACCCAGTACTTC.

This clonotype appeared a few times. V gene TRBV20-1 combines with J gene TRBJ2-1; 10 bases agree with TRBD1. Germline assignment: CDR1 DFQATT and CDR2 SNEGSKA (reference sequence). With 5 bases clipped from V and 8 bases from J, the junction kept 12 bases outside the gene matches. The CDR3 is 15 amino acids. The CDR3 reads CSARSWDRGYDEQFF. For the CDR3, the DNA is TGCAGTGCTCGTTCCTGGGACAGGGGTTACGATGAGCAGTTCTTC.

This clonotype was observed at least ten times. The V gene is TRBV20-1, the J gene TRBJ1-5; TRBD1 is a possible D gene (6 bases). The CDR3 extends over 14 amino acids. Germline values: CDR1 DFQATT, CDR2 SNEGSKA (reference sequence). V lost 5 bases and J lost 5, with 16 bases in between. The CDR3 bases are TGCAGTGCTTCCCTAACAGGGAAACATCAGCCCCAGCATTTT. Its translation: CSASLTGKHQPQHF.

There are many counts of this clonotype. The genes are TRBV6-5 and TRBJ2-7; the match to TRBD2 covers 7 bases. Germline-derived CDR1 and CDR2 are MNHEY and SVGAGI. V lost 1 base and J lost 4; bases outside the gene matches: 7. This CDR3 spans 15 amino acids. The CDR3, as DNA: TGTGCCAGCAGTTACTTCGCGGGAGTGGTTTACGAGCAGTACTTC. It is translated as CASSYFAGVVYEQYF.

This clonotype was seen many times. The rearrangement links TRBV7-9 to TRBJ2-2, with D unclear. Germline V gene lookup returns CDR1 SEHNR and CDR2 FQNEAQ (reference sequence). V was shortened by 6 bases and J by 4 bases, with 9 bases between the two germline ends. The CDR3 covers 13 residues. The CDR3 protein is CASSSPGTGELFF. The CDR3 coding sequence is TGTGCCAGCAGTTCCCCCGGCACCGGGGAGCTGTTTTTT.

DNA of the CDR3: TGTGCCAGCAGTGAAGCGGCACGCGAGCAGTACTTC. Translated, it gives CASSEAAREQYF. V gene TRBV2 combines with J gene TRBJ2-7; no definite D call. The CDR3 is 12 residues long. Germline V gene sequence: CDR1 SNHLY, CDR2 FYNNEI. The V and J ends lost 0 bases and 6 bases respectively, with 6 bases between them.

CDR3 amino acids: CASSTGVVGGGSYNEQFF. The CDR3 DNA reads TGTGCCAGCAGTACAGGGGTGGTCGGCGGGGGTTCCTACAATGAGCAGTTCTTC. V usage is TRBV28 and J usage is TRBJ2-1; possibly TRBD1 or TRBD2 for D (7 bases each). The CDR3 contains 18 residues. With 5 bases removed from V and 1 base from J, the gap between germline ends came to 21 bases. Germline V gives CDR1 MDHEN, CDR2 SYDVKM.

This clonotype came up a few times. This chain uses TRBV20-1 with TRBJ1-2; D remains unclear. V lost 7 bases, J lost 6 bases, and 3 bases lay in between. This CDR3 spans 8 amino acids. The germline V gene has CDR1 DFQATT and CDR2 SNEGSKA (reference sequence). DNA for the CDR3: TGCAGTGGGGATGGCTACACCTTC. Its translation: CSGDGYTF.